This T cell receptor beta chain derives from a study of cytomegalovirus exposure and HLA in healthy donors. Germline V gene data show CDR1 as SGHVS and CDR2 as FQNEAQ. This CDR3 is built from 16 residues. The ends were cut back, 5 bases at V and 6 bases at J, with 20 bases in the middle. The PCR made use of 60 Vbeta and 13 Jbeta primers. Original processing methods: It was a later analysis that counted roughly 80 million unique TCR beta chains, of which around 11 million were shared. Only in-frame clones appear in the TCRdb table, and some are missing; sequencing was by immunoSEQ multiplex PCR. V, J and clone size reflect that table, while D and trimming were determined from the DNA. The table lists some 120,000 clones, more than 70% of them singletons.

The specimen was PBMCs. The rearrangement links TRBV7-8 to TRBJ1-5; D is uncertain. The TCR sequence derives from a woman aged 50 to 60 in good health and CMV-seropositive. CDR3 sequence: CASSLSTRYRGQPQHF. DNA for the CDR3: TGTGCCAGCAGCCTCAGCACCAGGTACCGTGGTCAGCCCCAGCATTTT.